The 27 T cell receptor beta chains in this list originate from one sample, sequenced in a study of blood T cells in healthy people across ages. A second roughly 6 to 11 cycle PCR used barcoded and J-beta primers. TCRdb recomputed calls from the 5' RACE reads with MiXCR, one row per CDR3 protein. The sample lists around 800,000 distinct CDR3 sequences, 62% seen once, with around a quarter in the top ten. Sequenced sample: blood. These receptor sequences come from a young man in good health.

For this clonotype: Given a much more abundant clone one base away, this may be a read error. V gene TRBV7-2 combines with J gene TRBJ2-1; tentatively, D is TRBD2 (5 bases). From germline, CDR1 is SGHTA and CDR2 FQGNSA. This CDR3 contains 13 residues. Trimming left V 5 bases short and J 9 bases short, with 14 bases between. The CDR3 DNA follows: TGTGCCAGCAGCCCTAGACGGGGTGGTGAGCAGTTCTTC. Translating it yields CASSPRRGGEQFF.

The chain joins TRBV2 to TRBJ2-1; TRBD2 aligns across 10 bases. The CDR3 totals 18 residues. CDR1 is SNHLY and CDR2 is FYNNEI in the germline V gene. V lost 9 bases, J lost 0 bases, and 14 bases stayed unmatched. CDR3 residues: CARTEYRLAGSSYNEQFF. The CDR3 DNA reads as TGTGCCAGGACCGAATACCGACTAGCGGGTAGCTCCTACAATGAGCAGTTCTTC.

This chain links TRBV27 with TRBJ2-2; TRBD2 aligns across 12 bases. The trim removed 3 bases at V and 0 bases at J, leaving 5 bases unmatched. This CDR3 comprises 18 residues. CDR1 MNHEY and CDR2 SMNVEV come from the germline V gene (reference sequence). For the CDR3, the DNA is TGTGCCAGCAGTTTTTCGACTAGCGGGGGACCGAACACCGGGGAGCTGTTTTTT. Its protein product is CASSFSTSGGPNTGELFF.

There are many counts of this clonotype. This chain uses TRBV4-3 with TRBJ2-6; D unresolved. The CDR3 is 17 amino acids. V was cut by 1 base and J by 2 bases, with 12 bases left in between. CDR1 and CDR2 from the germline V gene are LGHNA and YSLEER. CDR3 loop: CASSQGLGQAGANVLTF. DNA of the CDR3: TGCGCCAGCAGCCAAGGCCTAGGGCAGGCTGGGGCCAACGTCCTGACTTTC.

In regard to this clonotype: This clone may be a read error of a much larger clone one base away. V is TRBV7-2 and J is TRBJ2-1, with D possibly being TRBD1 (6 bases). This CDR3 comprises 15 residues. Germline-derived CDR1 and CDR2 are SGHTA and FQGNSA. V gave up 6 bases and J gave up 6 bases, with 18 bases separating them. CDR3: CASSFDRSKSNEQFF. The CDR3 DNA reads TGTGCCAGCAGTTTTGACAGGAGTAAAAGCAATGAGCAGTTCTTC.

The V gene is TRBV5-1, the J gene TRBJ1-6; D possibly corresponds to TRBD1 (5 bases). V lost 0 bases and J 10 bases, leaving 14 bases between the germline ends. Germline CDR1 reads SGHRS; CDR2 reads YFSETQ. The CDR3 runs 15 residues. CDR3 region: CASSLGRQGQSPLHF. The DNA for the CDR3 is TGCGCCAGCAGCTTGGGCCGGCAGGGCCAATCACCCCTCCACTTT. Looking up the rest from reference TRBV5-1 and TRBJ1-6 gives the full variable domain: KAGVTQTPRYLIKTRGQQVTLSCSPISGHRSVSWYQQTPGQGLQFLFEYFSETQRNKGNFPGRFSGRQFSNSRSEMNVSTLELGDSALYLCASSLGRQGQSPLHFGNGTRLTVT.

The chain uses TRBV5-6 and TRBJ2-4; D is uncertain. The V gene lost 6 bases and the J gene lost 15 bases, with 25 bases spanning the gap. CDR1 is SGHDT, CDR2 YYEEEE, per germline. The CDR3 covers 14 residues. The CDR3 DNA follows: TGTGCCAGCACCCTGAGCAGGTCGGGCTACGAGCTGTACTTC. It yields the protein CASTLSRSGYELYF.

With respect to this clonotype: One junction end does not reproduce the germline sequence, and a read error may be involved. CDR3 in DNA: TGCGCCAGCAGCCAAGATCCGGGGTTCTCCGACGAGCAGTACTTC. It encodes CASSQDPGFSDEQYF. The chain has TRBV4-3 and TRBJ2-1; D might be TRBD2 (5 bases). The DNA end favors TRBJ2-7, so the J call may be wrong. Germline-derived CDR1 and CDR2 are LGHNA and YSLEER. This CDR3 is built from 15 residues.

This clonotype was observed a few times. The chain combines TRBV27 with TRBJ2-3; D gene ambiguous. The CDR3 is 13 residues long. Germline assignment: CDR1 MNHEY and CDR2 SMNVEV (reference sequence). Trimming stripped 3 bases from V and 5 bases from J, with 9 bases between. The CDR3 loop reads CASSFLDQDTQYF. The CDR3 DNA follows: TGTGCCAGCAGTTTCCTGGACCAAGATACGCAGTATTTT.

About this clonotype: A much bigger clone sits one base away, suggesting this may be a read error. The conserved phenylalanine or tryptophan normally closing the CDR3 is absent here, so this likely arose from a read error. The chain employs TRBV12-3 or TRBV12-4 and TRBJ2-1, with TRBD1 identical over 7 bases. V lost 4 bases, J lost 8 bases, and 2 bases stayed unmatched. The CDR3 extends over 12 amino acids. As DNA, the CDR3 is TGTGCCAGCAGTTCACAGGGGCATGAGCAGTTCCTC. Translated, it gives CASSSQGHEQFL.

The J gene is TRBJ2-1, the V gene TRBV9; D perhaps matches TRBD1 (5 bases). The CDR3 spans 15 residues. Germline V gives CDR1 SGDLS, CDR2 YYNGEE. V lost 0 bases and J lost 2, with 9 bases in between. CDR3 loop: CASSVEGRAYNEQFF. DNA of the CDR3: TGTGCCAGCAGCGTAGAAGGCAGGGCCTACAATGAGCAGTTCTTC.

V is TRBV7-2 and J is TRBJ2-3; 9 nucleotides agree with TRBD2. Germline CDR1 SGHTA, CDR2 FQGNSA. The CDR3 runs 17 residues. V shed 4 bases and J 2 bases; nucleotides not matched to a gene: 10. Here the CDR3 reads CASSSNRLAEPTDTQYF. CDR3 bases: TGTGCCAGCAGCTCGAATCGACTAGCGGAACCCACAGATACGCAGTATTTT.

The chain uses TRBV9 and TRBJ2-3; TRBD1 aligns across 7 bases. Germline CDR1 is SGDLS and CDR2 is YYNGEE. This CDR3 has 15 amino acids. V shed 1 base and J 6 bases; nucleotides not matched to a gene: 8. CDR3 sequence (DNA): TGTGCCAGCAGCGTAAGAGGGGGCGCATCCGATACGCAGTATTTT. Translating it yields CASSVRGGASDTQYF.

This chain links TRBV7-2 with TRBJ2-5; a possible D gene is TRBD2 (5 bases). The CDR3 extends over 16 amino acids. V lost 3 bases and J 5 bases, leaving 19 bases between the germline ends. Germline V lookup: CDR1 SGHTA, CDR2 FQGNSA. CDR3 region: CASSFLPDLSRETQYF. The DNA for the CDR3 is TGTGCCAGCAGCTTTCTCCCGGACTTAAGCAGGGAGACCCAGTACTTC.

The gene calls are TRBV7-6 and TRBJ2-7; D could derive from TRBD1 or TRBD2 (7 bases each). CDR3 length: 15 residues. Deletions cut 5 bases from V and 6 bases from J, with 20 bases between. CDR1 and CDR2 from the germline V gene are SGHVS and FNYEAQ. The CDR3 sequence is CASSPRVQGEGEQYF. The DNA for the CDR3 is TGTGCCAGCAGCCCAAGAGTGCAGGGGGAGGGCGAGCAGTACTTC.

This clonotype has just a few counts. The chain has TRBV7-2 and TRBJ2-5, with no clear D. Germline-derived CDR1 and CDR2 are SGHTA and FQGNSA. CDR3 length equals 13 residues. Between the trimmed V and J ends, which lost 2 bases and 5 bases, there was a span of 9 bases. The CDR3 DNA sequence: TGTGCCAGCAGCTTATCGGCCGTGGAGACCCAGTACTTC. As protein: CASSLSAVETQYF.

There are a few counts of this clonotype. The chain recombines TRBV10-3 with TRBJ2-7; 8 bases fit TRBD1. This CDR3 comprises 13 residues. V shed 6 bases, J shed 6 bases, and the junction held 7 bases outside the gene matches. Looked up from germline, CDR1 is ENHRY and CDR2 is SYGVKD. CDR3 region: CAISQLGTGEQYF. Here the CDR3 DNA reads TGTGCCATCAGCCAACTAGGGACAGGCGAGCAGTACTTC.

The chain carries TRBV18 and TRBJ2-1, with D perhaps matching TRBD1 (6 bases). CDR3 size: 18 residues. The V end was cut by 6 bases, the J end by 0 bases, with 21 bases between. Germline V lookup: CDR1 KGHSH, CDR2 LQKENI. As DNA, the CDR3 is TGTGCCAGCTCCCCGAGGGGGAACGAATTAAGCTCCTACAATGAGCAGTTCTTC. Translating gives CASSPRGNELSSYNEQFF.

The CDR3 bases are TGTGCCAGCAGCTTATGGGTCCAGGGGGATGAGCAGTTCTTC. This translates into CASSLWVQGDEQFF. The chain is built from TRBV7-3 and TRBJ2-1; 7 nucleotides align to TRBD1. Germline loops: CDR1 SGHTA, CDR2 FQGTGA. V shed 2 bases and J 8 bases; nucleotides not matched to a gene: 6. This CDR3 contains 14 residues. Filled out from reference TRBV7-3 and TRBJ2-1, the complete variable domain reads GAGVSQTPSNKVTEKGKYVELRCDPISGHTALYWYRQSLGQGPEFLIYFQGTGAADDSGLPNDRFFAVRPEGSVSTLKIQRTERGDSAVYLCASSLWVQGDEQFFGPGTRLTVL.

V usage is TRBV5-1 and J usage is TRBJ2-3, with D possibly being TRBD2 (6 bases). The CDR3 extends over 13 amino acids. The V and J ends lost 5 bases and 2 bases respectively, with 9 bases between them. Germline CDR1 is SGHRS and CDR2 is YFSETQ. This CDR3 reads CASRASDTDTQYF. CDR3 DNA: TGCGCCAGCAGAGCTAGCGACACAGATACGCAGTATTTT.

This clonotype showed up many times. The chain has TRBV29-1 and TRBJ2-5; 12 bases align to TRBD1. Trimming at V came to 3 bases and at J to 5 bases, leaving 7 bases not matched to a gene. Germline V gene lookup returns CDR1 SQVTM and CDR2 ANQGSEA. The length of the CDR3 is 15 residues. In nucleotides, the CDR3 is TGCAGCGTTGAGAGGGGACAGGGGGCGGGTGAGACCCAGTACTTC. Translation gives CSVERGQGAGETQYF.

At least ten counts were recorded for this clonotype. The chain is built from TRBV20-1 and TRBJ1-2; D is perhaps TRBD1 (5 bases). Germline V gives CDR1 DFQATT, CDR2 SNEGSKA (reference sequence). The CDR3 has 12 residues. Trimming cost V 0 bases and J 9 bases, with 11 bases left between them. The CDR3: CSARDQQASYTF. CDR3 bases: TGCAGTGCTAGAGATCAACAGGCTAGCTACACCTTC.

The J gene is TRBJ2-7, the V gene TRBV11-2, with D unclear. The CDR3 is made up of 15 amino acids. Per germline, CDR1 SGHAT and CDR2 FQNNGV. V was pared by 3 bases and J by 1 base, with 13 bases between. Here the CDR3 DNA reads TGTGCCAGCAGCTTTACCCGGCAACTTTCCTACGAGCAGTACTTC. Translated: CASSFTRQLSYEQYF.

V gene TRBV6-5 combines with J gene TRBJ2-1, with D unresolved. The CDR3 has 16 residues. Germline assignment: CDR1 MNHEY and CDR2 SVGAGI. The V end lost 0 bases, the J end lost 8 bases, and 17 bases lay between the germline ends. This chain's CDR3 is CASSYSSRPRVDEQFF. Written as DNA, the CDR3 is TGTGCCAGCAGTTACTCGAGCAGGCCCCGTGTGGATGAGCAGTTCTTC.

This chain joins TRBV2 and TRBJ2-1; TRBD2 matches 7 bases. J lost 3 bases, V lost 1 base, and 6 bases had no gene match. The CDR3 covers 16 residues. CDR1 is SNHLY and CDR2 is FYNNEI in the germline V gene. CDR3 in DNA: TGTGCCAGCAGTGAAGATGGAAGCGGGGTCTACAATGAGCAGTTCTTC. This gives the protein CASSEDGSGVYNEQFF.

In its sample, this clonotype was seen a few times. The V and J genes are TRBV12-3 or TRBV12-4 and TRBJ2-3; 8 bases are shared with TRBD1. CDR3 length: 15 amino acids. V dropped 6 bases and J dropped 0; count of bases not matched to a gene: 5. Here the CDR3 DNA reads TGTGCCAGCAGCCCGGACAGGGCGAGCACAGATACGCAGTATTTT. Translation: CASSPDRASTDTQYF.

The chain carries TRBV27 and TRBJ2-5; the D gene is possibly TRBD1 (6 bases). CDR1 MNHEY and CDR2 SMNVEV come from the germline V gene (reference sequence). The CDR3 consists of 14 residues. Trimming stripped 3 bases from V and 11 bases from J, with 19 bases between. The CDR3, as DNA: TGTGCCAGCAGTTTTGGGGACACCGTGAGGGGGCAGTACTTC. It translates to CASSFGDTVRGQYF.